Shown below are 25 T cell receptor beta chains from a single sample sequenced in a study of blood T cell repertoires in COVID-19. The method was immunoSEQ multiplex PCR; TCRdb's version includes in-frame clones alone and lacks a portion of them. The sample holds about 160,000 clones, about 86% seen once. Sequenced sample: PBMCs or T cells enriched from blood (not recorded which). Receptor source: a man between 50 and 59 years old who had recovered from COVID-19.

This sequence joins TRBV5-1 and TRBJ1-6; D uncertain. The CDR3 spans 15 residues. The V gene's germline CDR1 is SGHRS and CDR2 YFSETQ. Trimming took 4 bases from V and 10 from J, leaving 18 bases between them. CDR3 sequence reads: CASSPDGSPGSPLHF. CDR3 coding DNA: TGCGCCAGCAGCCCGGACGGCTCACCGGGGTCACCCCTCCACTTT. The entire variable domain, with the rest obtained from reference TRBV5-1 and TRBJ1-6, is as follows: KAGVTQTPRYLIKTRGQQVTLSCSPISGHRSVSWYQQTPGQGLQFLFEYFSETQRNKGNFPGRFSGRQFSNSRSEMNVSTLELGDSALYLCASSPDGSPGSPLHFGNGTRLTVT.

This clone was observed once. The V gene is TRBV2, the J gene TRBJ1-5, with D perhaps matching TRBD1 (5 bases). In germline, CDR1 is SNHLY, CDR2 FYNNEI. The CDR3 is made up of 15 amino acids. V lost 3 bases and J 9 bases, leaving 18 bases between the germline ends. The CDR3 is CASSDVGDSRRPQHF. CDR3 coding DNA: TGTGCCAGCAGTGATGTAGGGGATAGCAGACGGCCCCAGCATTTT.

CDR3 loop: CASSLTGTTGELFF. In DNA form, the CDR3 reads TGTGCCAGCAGTTTGACAGGGACCACCGGGGAGCTGTTTTTT. The chain combines TRBV5-5 with TRBJ2-2; TRBD1 agrees at 7 bases. The CDR3 length is 14 residues. CDR1 and CDR2 (germline): SGHKS, YYEKEE (reference sequence). The J segment lost 4 bases and the V segment lost 5 bases, leaving 5 bases of the junction unmatched.

The CDR3 loop reads CASSDRGQGANYGYTF. CDR3 DNA sequence: TGTGCCAGTAGCGATCGTGGACAGGGCGCTAACTATGGCTACACCTTC. The chain links TRBV19 to TRBJ1-2; 8 nucleotides line up with TRBD1. This CDR3 is 16 amino acids long. The V segment lost 6 bases and the J segment 0 bases; nucleotides outside the gene matches: 9. Germline-derived CDR1 and CDR2 are LNHDA and SQIVND (reference sequence).

The rearrangement joins TRBV19 to TRBJ1-2, with D possibly being TRBD1 (6 bases). CDR3 length: 14 residues. V was pared by 4 bases and J by 7 bases, with 16 bases between. Germline CDR1 is LNHDA and CDR2 is SQIVND (reference sequence). CDR3 sequence reads: CASSRDIGISGYTF. The CDR3 bases are TGTGCCAGTAGTAGGGACATCGGCATTTCTGGCTACACCTTC.

This sequence joins TRBV9 and TRBJ1-6; perhaps TRBD1 as D (5 bases). The CDR3 runs to 14 residues. The germline gives CDR1 SGDLS, CDR2 YYNGEE. V shed 10 bases and J shed 8 bases, with 19 bases lying between them. CDR3 protein: CASQARARDSPLHF. The CDR3 coding sequence is TGTGCCTCCCAGGCCAGGGCGAGAGATTCACCCCTCCACTTT.

This chain links TRBV19 with TRBJ2-1, with D perhaps TRBD2 (6 bases). V was clipped by 6 bases and J by 4 bases, with 10 bases between them. CDR3 length equals 13 residues. Germline V gene data show CDR1 as LNHDA and CDR2 as SQIVND (reference sequence). The chain's CDR3 is CASSRGRYNEQFF. As DNA, the CDR3 is TGTGCCAGTAGCCGGGGGAGATACAATGAGCAGTTCTTC. Full variable domain (remainder filled in from reference TRBV19 and TRBJ2-1): DGGITQSPKYLFRKEGQNVTLSCEQNLNHDAMYWYRQDPGQGLRLIYYSQIVNDFQKGDIAEGYSVSREKKESFPLTVTSAQKNPTAFYLCASSRGRYNEQFFGPGTRLTVL.

The chain joins TRBV5-1 to TRBJ1-2; D may be TRBD1 (6 bases). The germline CDR1 and CDR2 sequences are SGHRS and YFSETQ. V was pared by 2 bases and J by 4 bases, with 12 bases between. The CDR3 has 14 residues. CDR3 amino acids: CASSFYRDLYGYTF. CDR3 bases: TGCGCCAGCAGCTTTTACAGGGACCTCTATGGCTACACCTTC.

In this sample, this clone turned up once. The rearrangement joins TRBV7-2 to TRBJ2-7; TRBD1 matches at 9 bases. This CDR3 contains 16 residues. Germline CDR1 and CDR2: SGHTA and FQGNSA. V lost 1 base and J lost 11; bases outside the gene matches: 15. For the CDR3, the DNA is TGTGCCAGCAGCTTAGGTAGGGGGGGACAGGGACCTTCTGAGTACTTC. It translates to CASSLGRGGQGPSEYF. Full variable domain (missing parts from reference TRBV7-2 and TRBJ2-7): GAGVSQSPSNKVTEKGKDVELRCDPISGHTALYWYRQSLGQGLEFLIYFQGNSAPDKSGLPSDRFSAERTGGSVSTLTIQRTQQEDSAVYLCASSLGRGGQGPSEYFGPGTRLTVT.

The chain has TRBV6-5 and TRBJ1-1; 7 bases are a match to TRBD1. After removal of 4 bases from V and 8 bases from J, the junction contained 4 bases not matched to a gene. Germline-derived CDR1 and CDR2 are MNHEY and SVGAGI. The CDR3 covers 12 residues. CDR3 coding DNA: TGTGCCAGCAGTTGGAGACAGGGCGAAGCTTTCTTT. This sequence encodes CASSWRQGEAFF.

The table lists this clone with a count of one. The chain employs TRBV6-1 and TRBJ2-3, with D possibly being TRBD2 (7 bases). The CDR3 is made up of 16 amino acids. Deletions cut 3 bases from V and 4 bases from J, with 17 bases between. Germline V lookup: CDR1 MNHNS, CDR2 SASEGT. CDR3 in amino acids: CASSEGAGEGADTQYF. DNA of the CDR3: TGTGCCAGCAGTGAGGGGGCGGGGGAGGGGGCAGATACGCAGTATTTT.

The chain employs TRBV27 and TRBJ2-3, with a tentative D call TRBD2 (6 bases). The CDR3 runs 12 residues. V shed 8 bases and J shed 7 bases, with 13 bases lying between them. Germline CDR1 is MNHEY and CDR2 is SMNVEV (reference sequence). As DNA, the CDR3 is TGTGCCAGCGGGACTGGTAGTTATACGCAGTATTTT. It translates to CASGTGSYTQYF.

The genes are TRBV5-1 and TRBJ2-2, with D possibly being TRBD2 (5 bases). The CDR3 is 14 residues long. CDR1 is SGHRS and CDR2 is YFSETQ in the germline V gene. Trimming left V 5 bases short and J 7 bases short, with 15 bases between. Here the CDR3 DNA reads TGCGCCAGCAGGGTAGGGCTAGCCATCGGGGAGCTGTTTTTT. The encoded protein is CASRVGLAIGELFF.

This chain joins TRBV23-1 and TRBJ1-1, with D possibly matching TRBD1 (6 bases). TRBV23-1 is known as an ORF, though its function is uncertain. The CDR3 loop spans 15 amino acids. V lost 2 bases and J lost 1, with 11 bases in between. This chain's CDR3 is CASSQDQGPNTEAFF. The CDR3 bases are TGCGCCAGCAGTCAAGATCAGGGGCCGAACACTGAAGCTTTCTTT.

The chain joins TRBV15 to TRBJ2-2, with 14 bases fitting TRBD2. The CDR3 has 17 residues. Per the germline V gene, CDR1 is LNHNV and CDR2 is YYDKDF (reference sequence). The V and J ends lost 5 bases and 2 bases, in that order; junction bases with no gene match: 4. The CDR3: CATSRTSGGRNTGELFF. Written as DNA, the CDR3 is TGTGCCACCAGCCGGACTAGCGGGGGGAGAAACACCGGGGAGCTGTTTTTT.

This chain links TRBV4-3 with TRBJ1-4; D is uncertain. Germline values: CDR1 LGHNA, CDR2 YSLEER. The germline V and J ends were trimmed by 0 bases and 3 bases, with 17 bases remaining between them. There are 18 residues in the CDR3. The CDR3 reads CASSQEGVQVMANEKLFF. Written as DNA, the CDR3 is TGCGCCAGCAGCCAAGAGGGAGTCCAGGTTATGGCTAATGAAAAACTGTTTTTT.

This chain connects TRBV7-2 to TRBJ1-3; TRBD1 matches 8 bases. Germline V CDR1 and CDR2: SGHTA, FQGNSA. With V trimmed by 5 bases and J by 7 bases, 7 bases remained unmatched. The CDR3 runs to 14 residues. The CDR3 region has the DNA TGTGCCAGCAGCCCCCAGGGGGCAGGTAACACCATATATTTT. Translated, it gives CASSPQGAGNTIYF.

This sequence joins TRBV30 and TRBJ1-1, with 8 bases aligning to TRBD1. Germline V CDR1 and CDR2: GTSNPN, SVGIG (reference sequence). CDR3 length equals 16 residues. Germline trimming cut 0 bases from V and 2 bases from J; bases unmatched to any gene: 8. The CDR3 DNA reads TGTGCCTGGAGTGTACGTCAGGGGGCCTCAAACACTGAAGCTTTCTTT. It specifies CAWSVRQGASNTEAFF.

This clone has just a few counts. The V and J genes are TRBV15 and TRBJ2-7, with 10 bases aligning to TRBD1. The germline V gene encodes CDR1 LNHNV and CDR2 YYDKDF (reference sequence). CDR3 size: 15 residues. After removal of 1 base from V and 2 bases from J, the junction contained 2 bases not matched to a gene. The CDR3 DNA reads TGTGCCACCAGCAGAGGTGGACAGGGGGCCTACGAGCAGTACTTC. Protein: CATSRGGQGAYEQYF.

The chain uses TRBV6-5 and TRBJ2-1; 7 bases are shared with TRBD1. CDR1 MNHEY and CDR2 SVGAGI come from the germline V gene. This CDR3 has 14 residues. The ends lost 7 bases at V and 7 bases at J; junction bases unmatched: 10. For the CDR3, the DNA is TGTGCCAGCATCGGCGGACAGGTTGGAAATGAGCAGTTCTTC. This sequence encodes CASIGGQVGNEQFF.

This clone was detected only a few times. V and J are TRBV6-1 and TRBJ2-7, with 12 bases that match TRBD2. With 3 bases clipped from V and 2 bases from J, the junction kept 2 bases outside the gene matches. Germline V CDR1 and CDR2: MNHNS, SASEGT. CDR3 size: 15 residues. CDR3 in amino acids: CASSDRLAGAYEQYF. For the CDR3, the DNA is TGTGCCAGCAGTGATCGACTAGCGGGGGCCTACGAGCAGTACTTC.

This chain uses TRBV19 with TRBJ1-2; no clear D gene. CDR3 size: 16 residues. Germline-derived CDR1 and CDR2 are LNHDA and SQIVND (reference sequence). Trimming stripped 6 bases from V and 6 bases from J, with 23 bases between. The CDR3 here is CASSRGRGPTLDGYTF. As DNA, the CDR3 is TGTGCCAGTAGCCGCGGGCGAGGTCCCACTTTGGATGGCTACACCTTC.

The table lists this clone with a count of one. V usage is TRBV7-9 and J usage is TRBJ2-2, with 7 bases fitting TRBD1. After removal of 7 bases from V and 3 bases from J, the junction contained 11 bases not matched to a gene. This CDR3 has 16 residues. Germline V lookup: CDR1 SEHNR, CDR2 FQNEAQ (reference sequence). The CDR3 region has the DNA TGTGCCAGCACCTTGCAGACAGGGTCCGACACCGGGGAGCTGTTTTTT. This translates into CASTLQTGSDTGELFF.

The chain employs TRBV12-5 and TRBJ2-1; 7 bases are a match to TRBD1. The V gene end was trimmed by 6 bases and the J gene end by 8 bases; junction bases not matched to a gene: 10. From germline, CDR1 is LGHNT and CDR2 FRNRAP. The CDR3 totals 14 residues. CDR3 sequence: CASGSRTGTDEQFF. In DNA form, the CDR3 reads TGTGCTAGTGGCTCTAGGACAGGCACCGATGAGCAGTTCTTC.

The V and J genes are TRBV30 and TRBJ1-3, with 7 positions matching TRBD1. CDR1 GTSNPN and CDR2 SVGIG come from the germline V gene (reference sequence). This CDR3 has 15 amino acids. V dropped 3 bases and J dropped 0; count of bases not matched to a gene: 5. This CDR3 reads CAWSLGTASGNTIYF. DNA for the CDR3: TGTGCCTGGAGCCTCGGGACAGCCTCTGGAAACACCATATATTTT.